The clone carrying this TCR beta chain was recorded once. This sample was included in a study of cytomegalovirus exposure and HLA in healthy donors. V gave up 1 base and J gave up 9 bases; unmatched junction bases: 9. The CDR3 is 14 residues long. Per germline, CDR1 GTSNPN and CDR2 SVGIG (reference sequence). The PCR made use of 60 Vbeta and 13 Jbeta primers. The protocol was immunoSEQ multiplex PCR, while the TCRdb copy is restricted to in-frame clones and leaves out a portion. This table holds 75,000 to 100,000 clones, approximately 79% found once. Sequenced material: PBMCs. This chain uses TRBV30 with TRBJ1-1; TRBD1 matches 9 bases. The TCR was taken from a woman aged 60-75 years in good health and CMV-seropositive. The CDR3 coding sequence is TGTGCCTGGAGTGCCAGCGGGACAGGGCGACAAGCTTTCTTT. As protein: CAWSASGTGRQAFF.